These 26 T cell receptor beta chains were all obtained from the same sample, sequenced in a study of CD8+ T cells in alopecia areata. Treatment here: oral pan-JAK inhibitor, 5-10 mg twice daily. Extraction and reverse transcription of RNA yielded cDNA as the sequencing template. Sequenced by immunoSEQ multiplex PCR; TCRdb stores in-frame clones only, minus some. The sample records 110,000 or so clones, around three fifths being singletons. This specimen consisted of CD4+ T cells sorted from blood, obtained at week 24, from a patient treated with tofacitinib. Receptor source: a human donor with alopecia areata.

The chain has TRBV7-2 and TRBJ2-7, with a possible D match to TRBD2 (6 bases). Between the trimmed V and J ends, which lost 1 base and 2 bases, there was a span of 15 bases. The CDR3 length is 16 residues. From germline, CDR1 is SGHTA and CDR2 FQGNSA. DNA of the CDR3: TGTGCCAGCAGCTTAGTGGGGGGAAGGTTAGCCTACGAGCAGTACTTC. Encoded protein: CASSLVGGRLAYEQYF.

V and J are TRBV19 and TRBJ2-3; D uncertain. CDR1 and CDR2 from the germline V gene are LNHDA and SQIVND (reference sequence). Between the trimmed V and J ends, which lost 10 bases and 0 bases, there was a span of 17 bases. The CDR3 is made up of 15 amino acids. The CDR3 DNA follows: TGTGCCACTAGATCCCTTGCGAAGAGCACAGATACGCAGTATTTT. This encodes CATRSLAKSTDTQYF. The full variable domain, in which reference TRBV19 and TRBJ2-3 provide the parts outside the CDR3, is DGGITQSPKYLFRKEGQNVTLSCEQNLNHDAMYWYRQDPGQGLRLIYYSQIVNDFQKGDIAEGYSVSREKKESFPLTVTSAQKNPTAFYLCATRSLAKSTDTQYFGPGTRLTVL.

This clone was seen a few times. The chain carries TRBV25-1 and TRBJ1-6; perhaps TRBD1 as D (6 bases). CDR1 and CDR2 from the germline V gene are MGHDK and SYGVNS. Trimming took 7 bases from V and 9 from J, leaving 10 bases between them. This CDR3 region has 12 residues. CDR3 residues: CASTRGSSPLHF. Here the CDR3 DNA reads TGTGCCAGCACCAGGGGCTCTTCACCCCTCCACTTT.

This rearrangement joins TRBV27 to TRBJ1-4; possible D gene TRBD1, 5 bases. CDR1 is MNHEY and CDR2 is SMNVEV in the germline V gene (reference sequence). V was cut by 5 bases and J by 7 bases, with 14 bases left in between. The CDR3 covers 14 residues. Here the CDR3 reads CASSLSGFGEKLFF. The CDR3, as DNA: TGTGCCAGCAGTCTGTCAGGGTTTGGTGAAAAACTGTTTTTT.

This sequence joins TRBV2 and TRBJ1-2, with D perhaps TRBD1 (6 bases). The CDR3 has 13 amino acids. The V gene's germline CDR1 is SNHLY and CDR2 FYNNEI. V was clipped by 11 bases and J by 4 bases, with 17 bases between them. Here the CDR3 reads CASQRGGIYGYTF. CDR3 bases: TGTGCCTCACAAAGGGGGGGGATCTATGGCTACACCTTC.

This sequence joins TRBV5-6 and TRBJ2-3, with D perhaps given as TRBD1 or TRBD2 (5 bases each). The V end lost 3 bases, the J end lost 5 bases, and 10 bases lay between the germline ends. Germline V gene data show CDR1 as SGHDT and CDR2 as YYEEEE. The CDR3 sequence is 13 residues long. In DNA, the CDR3 is TGTGCCAGCAGCTGGGGCCGGGGAGATACGCAGTATTTT. It translates to CASSWGRGDTQYF. Variable domain in full (rest from reference TRBV5-6 and TRBJ2-3): DAGVTQSPTHLIKTRGQQVTLRCSPKSGHDTVSWYQQALGQGPQFIFQYYEEEERQRGNFPDRFSGHQFPNYSSELNVNALLLGDSALYLCASSWGRGDTQYFGPGTRLTVL.

This clone was seen a handful of times. J is TRBJ1-2 and V is TRBV2, with TRBD1 as a possible D gene (5 bases). This CDR3 spans 13 amino acids. V was cut by 4 bases and J by 4 bases, with 10 bases left in between. Germline values: CDR1 SNHLY, CDR2 FYNNEI. The CDR3 loop reads CASSVMGLYGYTF. In DNA, the CDR3 is TGTGCCAGCAGTGTAATGGGACTCTATGGCTACACCTTC.

This clone appeared a few times. The chain joins TRBV5-1 to TRBJ2-5; D is perhaps TRBD1 (6 bases). The CDR3 is 14 amino acids. The V end lost 4 bases, the J end lost 3 bases, and 13 bases lay between the germline ends. Germline CDR1 reads SGHRS; CDR2 reads YFSETQ. CDR3 protein: CASSAGTHEETQYF. The DNA for the CDR3 is TGCGCCAGCAGCGCAGGGACACACGAAGAGACCCAGTACTTC.

The gene calls are TRBV29-1 and TRBJ1-1; TRBD1 matches 8 bases. CDR1 is SQVTM, CDR2 ANQGSEA, per germline. The CDR3 extends over 15 amino acids. After removal of 5 bases from V and 3 bases from J, the junction contained 11 bases not matched to a gene. CDR3 sequence: CSVIGLRDRYTEAFF. In DNA form, the CDR3 reads TGCAGCGTTATTGGCCTCCGGGACAGGTACACTGAAGCTTTCTTT. Based on the CDR3 plus reference TRBV29-1 and TRBJ1-1, the full variable domain is SAVISQKPSRDICQRGTSLTIQCQVDSQVTMMFWYRQQPGQSLTLIATANQGSEATYESGFVIDKFPISRPNLTFSTLTVSNMSPEDSSIYLCSVIGLRDRYTEAFFGQGTRLTVV.

As DNA, the CDR3 is TGTGCCAGCAGCCAGGACAGGGGAGGCTATGGCTACACCTTC. Translation gives CASSQDRGGYGYTF. The genes are TRBV5-4 and TRBJ1-2; 9 bases fit TRBD1. The CDR3 runs 14 residues. Per the germline V gene, CDR1 is SGHNT and CDR2 is YYREEE (reference sequence). After removal of 4 bases from V and 4 bases from J, the junction contained 5 bases not matched to a gene.

The rearrangement joins TRBV27 to TRBJ1-1; tentative D call: TRBD1 (5 bases). The germline CDR1 and CDR2 sequences are MNHEY and SMNVEV (reference sequence). The CDR3 has 16 amino acids. Trimming removed 2 bases at V and 0 bases at J, with 13 bases between. As DNA, the CDR3 is TGTGCCAGCAGTTTAGCGGGGCCCAAAATGAACACTGAAGCTTTCTTT. Amino acids: CASSLAGPKMNTEAFF.

The J gene is TRBJ1-2, the V gene TRBV4-3; D uncertain. V lost 4 bases and J 1 base, leaving 16 bases between the germline ends. CDR3 length: 16 residues. Germline lookup yields CDR1 LGHNA and CDR2 YSLEER. In DNA, the CDR3 is TGCGCCAGCAGCCCCGGCGGCCGGGAAAATAACTATGGCTACACCTTC. It specifies CASSPGGRENNYGYTF.

The chain recombines TRBV11-1 with TRBJ2-1; D may be TRBD1 (5 bases). CDR3 length equals 11 residues. Germline values: CDR1 SGHAT, CDR2 FQDESV (reference sequence). Between the trimmed V and J ends, which lost 2 bases and 9 bases, there was a span of 5 bases. CDR3 DNA: TGTGCCAGCAGCTTAAGGGGTGAGCAGTTCTTC. It yields the protein CASSLRGEQFF.

CDR3 sequence (DNA): TGTGCCACCCGACAGGGTAGCCCCTACGAGCAGTACTTC. Protein sequence: CATRQGSPYEQYF. The chain couples TRBV10-3 to TRBJ2-7; 7 bases agree with TRBD1. Germline V gives CDR1 ENHRY, CDR2 SYGVKD. The CDR3 is 13 amino acids. J gave up 2 bases and V 10 bases, and 8 bases lay outside the gene matches.

Only a few counts were recorded for this clone. The J gene is TRBJ2-1, the V gene TRBV7-6; D unresolved. The CDR3 length is 13 residues. Looked up from germline, CDR1 is SGHVS and CDR2 is FNYEAQ. Trimming removed 3 bases at V and 8 bases at J, with 11 bases between. The CDR3 sequence: CASSLVRPDEQFF. In DNA, the CDR3 is TGTGCCAGCAGCTTGGTACGGCCCGATGAGCAGTTCTTC.

V gene TRBV7-6 combines with J gene TRBJ2-5, with 9 bases lining up with TRBD1. The CDR3 totals 17 residues. V was pared by 7 bases and J by 1 base, with 13 bases of the junction left unmatched. The germline V gene encodes CDR1 SGHVS and CDR2 FNYEAQ. CDR3 nucleotide sequence: TGTGCCAGCACCTTCGGACAGGGGTTGAGTTTCCAAGAGACCCAGTACTTC. Translated, it gives CASTFGQGLSFQETQYF.

V usage is TRBV29-1 and J usage is TRBJ2-1, with 13 bases identical to TRBD2. The germline V gene encodes CDR1 SQVTM and CDR2 ANQGSEA. This CDR3 has 14 residues. The CDR3 sequence is CSLDGLAGDNEQFF. The CDR3 nucleotides are TGCAGTCTAGACGGACTAGCGGGGGATAATGAGCAGTTCTTC.

The gene calls are TRBV2 and TRBJ2-5; possible D gene TRBD2, 5 bases. Germline V lookup: CDR1 SNHLY, CDR2 FYNNEI. The CDR3 spans 14 residues. Trimming removed 0 bases at V and 5 bases at J, with 10 bases between. CDR3 in amino acids: CASSEALGGETQYF. CDR3 bases: TGTGCCAGCAGTGAAGCGCTGGGCGGGGAGACCCAGTACTTC.

The rearrangement joins TRBV6-6 to TRBJ2-3; the D is unclear. Germline V gives CDR1 MNHNY, CDR2 SVGAGI (reference sequence). Trimming stripped 2 bases from V and 3 bases from J, with 12 bases between. This CDR3 spans 15 amino acids. CDR3 nucleotides: TGTGCCAGCAGTTACACCGGTGGTGGTACAGATACGCAGTATTTT. It codes for CASSYTGGGTDTQYF.

The CDR3 DNA reads TGTGCCAGCAGCGTAGTGGACGAGCAGTACTTC. This encodes CASSVVDEQYF. The rearrangement uses TRBV9 and TRBJ2-7; no definite D call. V was shortened by 0 bases and J by 5 bases, with 3 bases between the two germline ends. The CDR3 totals 11 residues. Germline-derived CDR1 and CDR2 are SGDLS and YYNGEE.

This chain connects TRBV23-1 to TRBJ2-2; D not resolved. TRBV23-1 is labeled an ORF, and its function is uncertain. V was pared by 8 bases and J by 0 bases, with 10 bases between. The CDR3 is 14 residues long. The CDR3 spells CASHHQSNTGELFF. Written as DNA, the CDR3 is TGCGCCAGCCACCACCAATCGAACACCGGGGAGCTGTTTTTT.

The rearrangement joins TRBV6-5 to TRBJ1-1; D unclear. This CDR3 region has 15 residues. CDR1 is MNHEY and CDR2 is SVGAGI in the germline V gene. The V and J ends lost 6 bases and 4 bases respectively, with 18 bases between them. The CDR3 region is CASRSAGHQATEAFF. Written as DNA, the CDR3 is TGTGCCAGCAGAAGCGCCGGGCATCAGGCCACTGAAGCTTTCTTT.

The CDR3 here is CASSLWTAGTDTQYF. The CDR3 DNA is TGTGCCAGCAGCTTGTGGACAGCAGGGACAGATACGCAGTATTTT. The J gene is TRBJ2-3, the V gene TRBV5-6; TRBD1 is a possible D gene (6 bases). V lost 1 base and J 3 bases, leaving 12 bases between the germline ends. The germline gives CDR1 SGHDT, CDR2 YYEEEE. This CDR3 region has 15 residues.

This clone was observed a handful of times. The J gene is TRBJ2-5, the V gene TRBV2, with D possibly being TRBD2 (6 bases). V gave up 3 bases and J gave up 3 bases, with 8 bases separating them. This CDR3 region has 13 residues. Germline CDR1 and CDR2: SNHLY and FYNNEI. Written as DNA, the CDR3 is TGTGCCAGCAGTGATGGCGGGAAAGAGACCCAGTACTTC. Translating gives CASSDGGKETQYF. Using reference TRBV2 and TRBJ2-5 for the parts outside the CDR3, the full variable domain is EPEVTQTPSHQVTQMGQEVILRCVPISNHLYFYWYRQILGQKVEFLVSFYNNEISEKSEIFDDQFSVERPDGSNFTLKIRSTKLEDSAMYFCASSDGGKETQYFGPGTRLLVL.

In its sample, this clone was seen a few times. The V call is TRBV25-1, the J call TRBJ2-2; D unclear. The CDR3 sequence is 13 residues long. Trimming cost V 2 bases and J 7 bases, with 8 bases left between them. The germline V gene encodes CDR1 MGHDK and CDR2 SYGVNS. CDR3 nucleotides: TGTGCCAGCAGTGAACATGGGAACGGGGAGCTGTTTTTT. Protein product: CASSEHGNGELFF.

This clone was observed a few times. The V call is TRBV14, the J call TRBJ2-5; TRBD2 is a possible D gene (5 bases). The CDR3 spans 14 residues. Per the germline V gene, CDR1 is SGHDN and CDR2 is FVKESK. The germline V and J ends were trimmed by 0 bases and 6 bases, with 11 bases remaining between them. The CDR3 bases are TGTGCCAGCAGCCAAGATGAGGGTGGACAGACCCAGTACTTC. Encoded protein: CASSQDEGGQTQYF. Drawing the rest from reference TRBV14 and TRBJ2-5, the complete variable domain is EAGVTQFPSHSVIEKGQTVTLRCDPISGHDNLYWYRRVMGKEIKFLLHFVKESKQDESGMPNNRFLAERTGGTYSTLKVQPAELEDSGVYFCASSQDEGGQTQYFGPGTRLLVL.